Each of the 13 T cell receptor beta chains below was sequenced from the same sample in a study of T cells in Graves' hyperthyroidism and ophthalmopathy. The CDR3 regions of TCR beta were amplified from RNA transcripts. HTBI primers were used for first-round RT-PCR of the TCR CDR3. TCRdb redid the calling of the multiplex PCR reads with MiXCR, one entry per CDR3 protein. The table has 150,000 or so distinct CDR3 sequences, around 20% seen once; the top ten hold roughly 73%. Input material: blood. The receptor source for this set is a woman in her forties or fifties with Graves' hyperthyroidism that later progressed to Graves' ophthalmopathy.

In its sample, this clonotype was seen many times. The V and J genes are TRBV12-3 or TRBV12-4 and TRBJ2-1; D is possibly TRBD2 (6 bases). Deletions cut 3 bases from V and 9 bases from J, with 15 bases between. The CDR3 totals 14 residues. The CDR3 reads CASSLGAEGSEQFF. CDR3 nucleotides: TGTGCCAGCAGTTTGGGAGCGGAGGGGAGTGAGCAGTTCTTC.

V is TRBV20-1 and J is TRBJ1-3; D is uncertain. The V and J ends lost 3 bases and 3 bases respectively, with 9 bases between them. Per the germline V gene, CDR1 is DFQATT and CDR2 is SNEGSKA (reference sequence). The CDR3 length is 13 residues. CDR3 in DNA: TGCAGTGCTAGTAGTGGATTTGGAAACACCATATATTTT. Translated: CSASSGFGNTIYF.

This clonotype has ten or more counts. The chain couples TRBV2 to TRBJ2-5, with D possibly matching TRBD2 (6 bases). Germline CDR1 SNHLY, CDR2 FYNNEI. The length of the CDR3 is 12 residues. Trimming stripped 7 bases from V and 5 bases from J, with 11 bases between. CDR3 in amino acids: CASKEGRETQYF. The DNA of the CDR3 is TGTGCCAGCAAGGAGGGGCGGGAGACCCAGTACTTC.

This clonotype was seen repeatedly, ten times or more. V usage is TRBV7-8 and J usage is TRBJ2-2; 10 nucleotides match TRBD2. The junction had 11 bases not matched to a gene; V was cut back by 5 bases and J by 2 bases. This CDR3 has 18 residues. Germline CDR1 and CDR2: SGHVS and FQNEAQ. The DNA of the CDR3 is TGTGCCAGCAGCGCCGGGCTAGCGGGGGCTATTAACACCGGGGAGCTGTTTTTT. Its protein product is CASSAGLAGAINTGELFF.

Regarding this clonotype: With a much larger clone just one base away, this may be a read error. Without the conserved terminal phenylalanine or tryptophan, this CDR3 likely stems from a read error. The V call is TRBV30, the J call TRBJ1-2; no clear D gene. Germline V gene lookup returns CDR1 GTSNPN and CDR2 SVGIG (reference sequence). Trimming removed 1 base at V and 2 bases at J, with 5 bases between. The CDR3 has 12 amino acids. CDR3 sequence: CAWSEANYGYTL. CDR3 bases: TGTGCCTGGAGTGAGGCGAACTATGGCTACACCCTC.

Details on this clonotype: This may be a read error: a much more frequent sequence differs by one nucleotide. The rearrangement joins TRBV7-8 to TRBJ2-5, with D perhaps matching TRBD1 (6 bases). The CDR3 has 12 residues. Germline CDR1 and CDR2: SGHVS and FQNEAQ. This chain's CDR3 is CASSSDSETQCF. The CDR3 bases are TGTGCCAGCAGCTCGGACAGCGAGACCCAGTGCTTC. Filled out from reference TRBV7-8 and TRBJ2-5, the complete variable domain reads GAGVSQSPRYKVAKRGQDVALRCDPISGHVSLFWYQQALGQGPEFLTYFQNEAQLDKSGLPSDRFFAERPEGSVSTLKIQRTQQEDSAVYLCASSSDSETQCFGPGTRLLVL.

This clonotype was detected once. The chain combines TRBV15 with TRBJ2-1; no firm D call. The CDR3 is 16 amino acids. V dropped 1 base and J dropped 0 bases, with 10 bases sitting between them. Looked up from germline, CDR1 is LNHNV and CDR2 is YYDKDF (reference sequence). Here the CDR3 DNA reads TGTGCCACCAGCAGAGGCGGCGGCAGCTCCTACAATGAGCAGTTCTTC. Protein sequence: CATSRGGGSSYNEQFF.

This clonotype was seen many times. The V call is TRBV6-1, the J call TRBJ2-1, with 12 bases that match TRBD2. The CDR3 extends over 16 amino acids. V was pared by 7 bases and J by 3 bases, with 7 bases of the junction left unmatched. In germline, CDR1 is MNHNS, CDR2 SASEGT. CDR3 nucleotide sequence: TGTGCCAGCACCCTAGCGGGAGGGCAAGGCTACAATGAGCAGTTCTTC. Translated: CASTLAGGQGYNEQFF.

This clonotype was seen at least ten times. The chain has TRBV30 and TRBJ2-3; TRBD2 agrees at 13 bases. Trimming cost V 1 base and J 5 bases; bases outside gene matches: 9. Germline V CDR1 and CDR2: GTSNPN, SVGIG (reference sequence). The CDR3 extends over 17 amino acids. The CDR3 bases are TGTGCCTGGAGTGCAGGTGGACTAGCGGGAGCGGTAGATACGCAGTATTTT. Translated: CAWSAGGLAGAVDTQYF.

The chain is built from TRBV30 and TRBJ1-1, with 8 bases matching TRBD1. This CDR3 is 14 amino acids long. Germline V gene data show CDR1 as GTSNPN and CDR2 as SVGIG (reference sequence). V dropped 4 bases and J dropped 1; count of bases not matched to a gene: 5. The CDR3 region has the DNA TGTGCCTGGAAAACGGACAGGGAGAACACTGAAGCTTTCTTT. Protein sequence: CAWKTDRENTEAFF.

In this sample, this clonotype turned up a few times. V is TRBV24-1 and J is TRBJ2-1, with D unresolved. V was clipped by 4 bases and J by 8 bases, with 14 bases between them. The germline CDR1 and CDR2 sequences are KGHDR and SFDVKD. The CDR3 spans 14 residues. CDR3 bases: TGTGCCACCAGTGACCCGGGTCCGGGTTATGAGCAGTTCTTC. It translates to CATSDPGPGYEQFF.

The chain uses TRBV7-2 and TRBJ2-3; 7 nucleotides match TRBD1. J was trimmed by 0 bases and V by 5 bases; bases with no gene match: 5. CDR3 length: 15 amino acids. CDR1 is SGHTA, CDR2 FQGNSA, per germline. The CDR3 sequence is CASSPQGFSTDTQYF. CDR3 in DNA: TGTGCCAGCAGCCCACAGGGGTTCAGCACAGATACGCAGTATTTT.

This clonotype was observed at least ten times. The V call is TRBV30, the J call TRBJ2-2; no clear D. Germline CDR1 reads GTSNPN; CDR2 reads SVGIG (reference sequence). Trimming took 0 bases from V and 1 from J, leaving 6 bases between them. The CDR3 runs 14 residues. DNA of the CDR3: TGTGCCTGGAGTGTAGTCAGGAACACCGGGGAGCTGTTTTTT. It translates to CAWSVVRNTGELFF.